Included here is one T cell receptor beta chain sequence, with context. There are 15 residues in the CDR3. With 5 bases removed from V and 2 bases from J, the gap between germline ends came to 13 bases. Looked up from germline, CDR1 is MNHGY and CDR2 is SAAAGT. This entry is derived from a study of preoperative IRX-2 immunotherapy in early breast cancer. Treatment noted: preoperative locoregional IRX-2 cytokine immunotherapy. Preoperative locoregional IRX-2 cytokine immunotherapy was tested in the phase Ib source study. Some clones are missing from TCRdb's copy, which holds only in-frame ones; the method was immunoSEQ multiplex PCR. The repertoire holds roughly 30,000 clones, with 82% as singletons.

The genes are TRBV6-8 and TRBJ1-3, with D maybe TRBD1 (5 bases). Sample acquisition took place from a patient treated with IRX-2 immunotherapy. The receptor comes from a human donor with breast cancer. In DNA, the CDR3 is TGTGCCAGCAGTCAGAGAGACAGTCCTGGAAACACCATATATTTT. It encodes CASSQRDSPGNTIYF.